The source of this T cell receptor (beta chain) is a study of a mutant IDH1 vaccine in newly diagnosed glioma (dated by TCRdb to the early 2020s). With regard to the full study: Eight vaccinations were administered to patients in weeks 1, 3, 5, 7, 11, 15, 19 and 23, corresponding to visits V03 through V10. Vaccination began 4-6 weeks after radiotherapy alone, or alongside temozolomide cycles in the chemotherapy-containing groups. Of the approximately 34 patients who were treated, around 60% were male and around 38% were female, and the mean age was approximately 40 years. Longitudinal TCRB deep sequencing was performed for some 25 treated patients wherever samples were available for exploratory analyses. Peripheral blood was drawn at six visits: V03 (baseline), V05, V07, V10, V12 and V13. Before enrollment, most patients had been given radiochemotherapy with temozolomide as standard therapy, while the rest had received either radiotherapy alone or temozolomide alone.

Concerning this clone itself: The antigen it binds to is not known. Base qualities are missing; no much larger clone stands one base away.

Libraries were built with the immunoSEQ multiplex PCR assay. Rearranged TCR beta chain sequences were amplified with the hsTCRB Kit following the manufacturer's protocol. An Illumina MiSeq was used to sequence the TCRB libraries. The paper's processing steps were these. The kit vendor's proprietary platform handled demultiplexing, trimming and gene mapping. Not all clones reach the TCRdb copy of this immuneACCESS table, which keeps in-frame sequences only. Checked studies attribute under half of the gap to unresolved V genes and leave the rest unexplained. The V and J calls and clone size were taken over from that table, and D and trimming were inferred from the DNA. This sample has about 62,000 clones in its table, and around nine tenths of those were observed once. The top ten clonotypes cover under 2% of the sample. On the study overall, not on this receptor specifically: It was noted by the authors that analyses of patient blood samples could not be reproduced owing to sample limitations. Vaccine-induced immune responses across multiple MHC alleles were detected in approximately 93% of patients. Pseudoprogression appeared unrelated to alterations in the top peripheral T cell clonotypes detected by TCRB sequencing. PBMC samples for TCRB deep sequencing were selected based on availability.

V is clipped by 1 base and J by 7 bases, and the sequence between their germline boundaries is 10 bases long. The CDR3 contains 13 residues, cysteine and phenylalanine counted. Only the CDR3 part of the read is kept: 39 bases, read in frame from the first base. According to the germline V gene, CDR1 reads SGHDN and CDR2 reads FVKESK. The sample's time point label is to be understood as: week 11, during vaccination. Each vaccine dose was 300 ug of a 20-mer mutant IDH1 peptide in Montanide, given subcutaneously with topical imiquimod. All donors had newly diagnosed IDH1-mutant astrocytomas of WHO grade 3 or 4 that showed loss of nuclear ATRX. The samples were drawn from NOA16, a multicentre, single-arm, open-label phase I trial in Germany that tested a mutant IDH1 peptide vaccine in humans for the first time. Genomic DNA for TCRB sequencing was isolated from EDTA blood with the DNeasy Blood and Tissue Kit.

The sequenced sample was PBMCs, obtained from a glioma patient whose treatment included an IDH1 peptide vaccine. This clonotype was sampled from a middle-aged man with glioma. This sequence uses TRBV14 and TRBJ1-1; too little of a D gene remains to name it. In nucleotide form, the sequence is TGTGCCAGCAGCCAAGCTAGGTACGGTGAAGCTTTCTTT. The encoded protein is CASSQARYGEAFF.